A single sample is the source of the 30 T cell receptor beta chains below, sequenced in a study of blood T cell repertoires in COVID-19. Sequencing used immunoSEQ multiplex PCR; TCRdb keeps in-frame clones, though not all of them. The table has approximately 250,000 clones, roughly 84% seen once. Material for sequencing was peripheral blood. These receptors were obtained from a middle-aged woman who had recovered from COVID-19.

J is TRBJ2-3 and V is TRBV6-2 or TRBV6-3, with 10 nucleotides matching TRBD1. Trimming removed 5 bases from V and 2 bases from J; junction bases left unmatched: 1. Germline CDR1 is MNHEY and CDR2 is SVGEGT. The CDR3 consists of 14 residues. DNA for the CDR3: TGTGCCAGCAGTGACAGGGGGCACACAGATACGCAGTATTTT. It specifies CASSDRGHTDTQYF.

The chain combines TRBV6-2 or TRBV6-3 with TRBJ1-2, with 9 positions matching TRBD1. This CDR3 is built from 15 residues. V lost 0 bases, J lost 8 bases, and 7 bases stayed unmatched. Germline CDR1 MNHEY, CDR2 SVGEGT. CDR3 nucleotide sequence: TGTGCCAGCAGTTACTCGACCGGGACAGGGAAGGGCTACACCTTC. This translates into CASSYSTGTGKGYTF.

This clone was picked up one time. The chain couples TRBV20-1 to TRBJ2-3, with D tentatively TRBD1 (6 bases). This CDR3 spans 11 amino acids. Germline V gene sequence: CDR1 DFQATT, CDR2 SNEGSKA (reference sequence). V lost 5 bases and J 6 bases, leaving 9 bases between the germline ends. The CDR3 nucleotides read TGCAGTGCTTACCAGGGGGATACGCAGTATTTT. Its protein product is CSAYQGDTQYF.

This clone was counted once. The chain is built from TRBV27 and TRBJ1-1; TRBD1 might be the D (6 bases). The CDR3 has 14 amino acids. Germline CDR1 reads MNHEY; CDR2 reads SMNVEV (reference sequence). The V and J ends lost 2 bases and 5 bases respectively, with 12 bases between them. In DNA, the CDR3 is TGTGCCAGCAGTTTACGGGGGGCTTGGACTGAAGCTTTCTTT. Translating gives CASSLRGAWTEAFF.

In this sample, this clone turned up a few times. The V and J genes are TRBV4-1 and TRBJ2-3; TRBD2 matches at 10 bases. CDR3 length: 18 amino acids. J was trimmed by 4 bases and V by 0 bases; bases with no gene match: 10. Germline V gene data show CDR1 as MGHRA and CDR2 as YSYEKL. The CDR3 loop is CASSQDVVSGGSPDTQYF. For the CDR3, the DNA is TGCGCCAGCAGCCAAGACGTAGTTAGCGGGGGGTCCCCAGATACGCAGTATTTT.

The chain carries TRBV30 and TRBJ2-7; 8 nucleotides match TRBD1. Germline V gene lookup returns CDR1 GTSNPN and CDR2 SVGIG (reference sequence). V was clipped by 0 bases and J by 0 bases; unmatched bases: 7. This CDR3 region has 16 residues. CDR3: CAWSVEGQGASYEQYF. The DNA of the CDR3 is TGTGCCTGGAGTGTAGAGGGGCAGGGGGCCTCCTACGAGCAGTACTTC.

J is TRBJ2-7 and V is TRBV27, with a possible D match to TRBD2 (6 bases). The germline V and J ends were trimmed by 6 bases and 3 bases, with 9 bases remaining between them. The CDR3 totals 12 residues. CDR1 and CDR2 (germline): MNHEY, SMNVEV (reference sequence). The CDR3 DNA is TGTGCCAGCAGGACGGGGGTCTACGAGCAGTACTTC. Translation gives CASRTGVYEQYF.

The chain links TRBV10-1 to TRBJ2-1; 12 bases match TRBD2. After removal of 2 bases from V and 2 bases from J, the junction contained 4 bases not matched to a gene. The CDR3 is 17 amino acids. Germline V CDR1 and CDR2: WNHNN, SYGVQD (reference sequence). CDR3 sequence (DNA): TGCGCCAGCAGTGAGGCTGCTAGCGGGGGGGCCTACAATGAGCAGTTCTTC. It is translated as CASSEAASGGAYNEQFF.

This rearrangement joins TRBV12-2 to TRBJ1-6; whether TRBD1, the table's D call, matches the DNA was not checked. TRBV12-2 is assigned pseudogene status. The CDR3 contains 17 residues. This chain's CDR3 is CASRARSRTGRNSPLHF. The DNA of the CDR3 is TGTGCAAGTCGCGCAAGGAGCCGGACAGGCCGTAATTCACCCCTCCACTTT.

The chain couples TRBV5-4 to TRBJ1-2; D gene unclear. Trimming took off 3 bases at V and 4 bases at J, with 13 bases between the two ends. The length of the CDR3 is 14 residues. Germline V CDR1 and CDR2: SGHNT, YYREEE (reference sequence). The CDR3 loop is CASSSSTGSYGYTF. DNA of the CDR3: TGTGCCAGCAGCTCCTCGACTGGATCCTATGGCTACACCTTC.

The V and J genes are TRBV7-8 and TRBJ1-1; D is perhaps TRBD1 (6 bases). CDR3 size: 15 residues. Deletions cut 1 base from V and 1 base from J, with 10 bases between. Germline V gene data show CDR1 as SGHVS and CDR2 as FQNEAQ. The CDR3, as DNA: TGTGCCAGCAGCTTAGTGACAGGATCGAACACTGAAGCTTTCTTT. Amino acids: CASSLVTGSNTEAFF.

This chain links TRBV6-5 with TRBJ2-1; a possible D gene is TRBD2 (5 bases). Deletions cut 8 bases from V and 3 bases from J, with 11 bases between. The germline gives CDR1 MNHEY, CDR2 SVGAGI. CDR3 length equals 13 residues. CDR3 bases: TGTGCCAGCGGGCGGACTCTCTACAATGAGCAGTTCTTC. This translates into CASGRTLYNEQFF.

The J gene is TRBJ1-3, the V gene TRBV7-8; D remains unclear. The CDR3 covers 15 residues. Germline V lookup: CDR1 SGHVS, CDR2 FQNEAQ. Trimming took off 3 bases at V and 0 bases at J, with 9 bases between the two ends. CDR3: CASSLTITSGNTIYF. The CDR3 DNA sequence: TGTGCCAGCAGCTTGACAATCACCTCTGGAAACACCATATATTTT.

This chain joins TRBV3-1 (or the pseudogene TRBV3-2) and TRBJ2-1, with D maybe TRBD1 (7 bases). Deletions cut 3 bases from V and 6 bases from J, with 12 bases between. This CDR3 has 14 amino acids. Germline-derived CDR1 and CDR2 are LGHDT and YNNKEL (reference sequence). In DNA form, the CDR3 reads TGTGCCAGCAGCCAGGAGGGGGCTGTCAATGAGCAGTTCTTC. This codes for CASSQEGAVNEQFF.

The V call is TRBV12-3 or TRBV12-4, the J call TRBJ1-5, with a possible D match to TRBD1 (5 bases). The CDR3 is 13 residues long. The germline V and J ends were trimmed by 4 bases and 8 bases, with 12 bases remaining between them. The CDR3 bases are TGTGCCAGCAGTTCCGGTCAGGGTAAGCCCCAGCATTTT. Its translation: CASSSGQGKPQHF.

This clone was found a few times. This chain links TRBV7-9 with TRBJ1-2; D perhaps matches TRBD1 (6 bases). Germline loops: CDR1 SEHNR, CDR2 FQNEAQ (reference sequence). The V gene lost 5 bases and the J gene lost 0 bases, with 19 bases spanning the gap. CDR3 length equals 17 residues. The CDR3, as DNA: TGTGCCAGCAGCCCTGCGGCAGGGGCGAATACTAACTATGGCTACACCTTC. This translates into CASSPAAGANTNYGYTF.

For this clone: One junction end does not reproduce the germline sequence, and a read error may be involved. In the same sample, other DNA sequences code for this CDR3. V gene TRBV5-1 combines with J gene TRBJ2-5; 7 nucleotides align to TRBD1. CDR1 and CDR2 (germline): SGHRS, YFSETQ. The CDR3 is made up of 14 amino acids. The chain's CDR3 is CASSLGQPQETQYF. The CDR3 bases are TGCGCCAGCAGTTTGGGACAGCCTCAAGAGACCCAGTACTTC.

The chain employs TRBV7-9 and TRBJ1-2; unclear D gene. The CDR3 covers 15 residues. CDR1 SEHNR and CDR2 FQNEAQ come from the germline V gene (reference sequence). Trimming stripped 4 bases from V and 5 bases from J, with 17 bases between. CDR3 amino acids: CASSSPTGSIYGYTF. In DNA, the CDR3 is TGTGCCAGCAGCTCCCCCACGGGTTCAATATATGGCTACACCTTC. The variable domain in full, with the rest retrieved from reference TRBV7-9 and TRBJ1-2, is DTGVSQNPRHKITKRGQNVTFRCDPISEHNRLYWYRQTLGQGPEFLTYFQNEAQLEKSRLLSDRFSAERPKGSFSTLEIQRTEQGDSAMYLCASSSPTGSIYGYTFGSGTRLTVV.

This chain joins TRBV14 and TRBJ2-7, with 7 bases that match TRBD2. There are 18 residues in the CDR3. In germline, CDR1 is SGHDN, CDR2 FVKESK. V shed 3 bases, J shed 2 bases, and the junction held 16 bases outside the gene matches. As DNA, the CDR3 is TGTGCCAGCAGCCACACTCCTCGATGGGGGGGTCCTACCTACGAGCAGTACTTC. It encodes CASSHTPRWGGPTYEQYF.

The genes are TRBV4-3 and TRBJ2-7; D may be TRBD2 (5 bases). The V and J ends lost 0 bases and 6 bases respectively, with 12 bases between them. The germline V gene has CDR1 LGHNA and CDR2 YSLEER. This CDR3 spans 14 amino acids. CDR3 in DNA: TGCGCCAGCAGCCAAGACGAGGCGGGTTTCGAGCAGTACTTC. Its translation is CASSQDEAGFEQYF.

The chain joins TRBV14 to TRBJ1-4, with D uncertain. Trimming removed 4 bases from V and 7 bases from J, with 10 bases in between. The CDR3 consists of 13 residues. Germline V gene lookup returns CDR1 SGHDN and CDR2 FVKESK. CDR3 sequence: CASSRGFREKLFF. CDR3 sequence (DNA): TGTGCCAGCAGCCGAGGGTTTCGTGAAAAACTGTTTTTT.

The gene calls are TRBV28 and TRBJ1-4; 10 bases agree with TRBD1. The CDR3 is 14 amino acids. Trimming took 5 bases from V and 8 from J; bases not matched to a gene: 5. Germline values: CDR1 MDHEN, CDR2 SYDVKM. The CDR3 nucleotides are TGTGCCAGCAGTCTCTCGGACAGGGGGGAAAAACTGTTTTTT. This codes for CASSLSDRGEKLFF.

The chain joins TRBV19 to TRBJ2-2, with a weak D call TRBD2 (5 bases). This CDR3 spans 14 amino acids. CDR1 is LNHDA and CDR2 is SQIVND in the germline V gene (reference sequence). V was trimmed by 3 bases and J by 6 bases, leaving 11 bases between them. For the CDR3, the DNA is TGTGCCAGTAGTATTACCGGGCGGGCCGGGGAGCTGTTTTTT. It specifies CASSITGRAGELFF.

CDR3 protein: CASSHREGGYGYTF. CDR3 in DNA: TGTGCCAGCAGCCACCGCGAAGGGGGCTATGGCTACACCTTC. V and J are TRBV7-8 and TRBJ1-2, with TRBD1 as a possible D gene (6 bases). Trimming shortened V by 5 bases and J by 4 bases, and 14 bases separated the two germline ends. The CDR3 loop spans 14 amino acids. The germline gives CDR1 SGHVS, CDR2 FQNEAQ.

The chain carries TRBV7-8 and TRBJ1-6; D remains unclear. There are 14 residues in the CDR3. Germline CDR1 is SGHVS and CDR2 is FQNEAQ. Trimming removed 5 bases at V and 0 bases at J, with 5 bases between. The DNA for the CDR3 is TGTGCCAGCAGCCTTAGCTCCTATAATTCACCCCTCCACTTT. Its translation is CASSLSSYNSPLHF.

This CDR3 is CAWSGTGNTEAFF. DNA of the CDR3: TGTGCCTGGTCGGGGACAGGGAACACTGAAGCTTTCTTT. V is TRBV30 and J is TRBJ1-1; 8 positions match TRBD1. With V trimmed by 5 bases and J by 1 base, 3 bases remained unmatched. CDR1 and CDR2 from the germline V gene are GTSNPN and SVGIG (reference sequence). The CDR3 is 13 residues long. The variable domain in full, completed from reference TRBV30 and TRBJ1-1, reads SQTIHQWPATLVQPVGSPLSLECTVEGTSNPNLYWYRQAAGRGLQLLFYSVGIGQISSEVPQNLSASRPQDRQFILSSKKLLLSDSGFYLCAWSGTGNTEAFFGQGTRLTVV.

The chain uses TRBV6-5 and TRBJ2-4; 9 bases are a match to TRBD1. From germline, CDR1 is MNHEY and CDR2 SVGAGI. This CDR3 is built from 13 residues. The junction had 6 bases not matched to a gene; V was cut back by 6 bases and J by 9 bases. The CDR3 sequence is CASRGQGLSIQYF. The CDR3 DNA reads TGTGCCAGCAGGGGACAGGGACTCAGCATTCAGTACTTC.

The rearrangement joins TRBV30 to TRBJ2-4; D possibly corresponds to TRBD1 (6 bases). CDR1 is GTSNPN, CDR2 SVGIG, per germline (reference sequence). The CDR3 sequence is 13 residues long. Between the trimmed V and J ends, which lost 0 bases and 6 bases, there was a span of 9 bases. This CDR3 reads CAWSVLQGNIQYF. The CDR3 bases are TGTGCCTGGAGTGTACTACAGGGAAACATTCAGTACTTC.

The V and J genes are TRBV5-6 and TRBJ1-3, with a tentative D call TRBD1 (5 bases). Germline CDR1 SGHDT, CDR2 YYEEEE. The CDR3 sequence is 15 residues long. The germline V and J ends were trimmed by 2 bases and 2 bases, with 11 bases remaining between them. CDR3: CASSFLQVPGNTIYF. The CDR3 DNA follows: TGTGCCAGCAGCTTTTTACAGGTCCCTGGAAACACCATATATTTT.

The chain links TRBV5-1 to TRBJ1-1; D remains ambiguous. CDR1 is SGHRS and CDR2 is YFSETQ in the germline V gene. The V end was cut by 4 bases, the J end by 2 bases, with 12 bases between. The CDR3 extends over 14 amino acids. The CDR3 region has the DNA TGCGCCAGCAGCCTCCATACAGCTAACACTGAAGCTTTCTTT. Protein sequence: CASSLHTANTEAFF.